This is a list of T cell receptor beta chains from one sample in a study of blood T cells in healthy people across ages. TCRdb passed the 5' RACE reads through MiXCR, listing each CDR3 protein once. Of over a million distinct CDR3 sequences listed, less than 50% were seen once; the top ten hold 18%. The source material was blood. These receptors all stem from a woman aged 55-69 years in good health. CDR3s include the opening cysteine and the closing phenylalanine or tryptophan. Each record gives: CDR3 DNA, CDR3 protein, D gene, clone size, J gene, V gene. D genes are given only for firm matches. The size field is filled for only some rows; it gives once, few, many or a size class.

TGTGCCAGCAGTTACTCGGGTAGCCACAATGAGCAGTACTTC,CASSYSGSHNEQYF,NA,NA,TRBJ2-5,TRBV6-5
TGTGCCAGCAGTGAGGAGAATACTGGAGGCAATGAGCAGTACTTC,CASSEENTGGNEQYF,NA,NA,TRBJ2-7,TRBV2
TGTGCCAGCAGCCAGACGACTAGTTTAACAGATACGCAGTATTTT,CASSQTTSLTDTQYF,NA,NA,TRBJ2-3,TRBV7-9
TGTGCCAGCAGCTTCCCTGGACGGTTAGATACGCAGTATTTT,CASSFPGRLDTQYF,NA,many,TRBJ2-3,TRBV7-2
TGTGCCAGCAGTTTTCAAACAGGCTACAATGAGCAGTTCTTC,CASSFQTGYNEQFF,NA,NA,TRBJ2-1,TRBV27
TGCAGTGCTAGCGGGACTAGCGGGAGGACCCAAGAGACCCAGTACTTC,CSASGTSGRTQETQYF,TRBD2,once,TRBJ2-5,TRBV20-1
TGTGCCAGCAGTTACGCCACAGGGCACACTGAAGCTTTCTTT,CASSYATGHTEAFF,NA,few,TRBJ1-1,TRBV6-5
TGTGCCAGCAGGCCACCGGGACAGGGCAACTATGGCTACACCTTC,CASRPPGQGNYGYTF,TRBD1,NA,TRBJ1-2,TRBV6-1
TGTGCCAGCAGTGTCCTCCAGGGAGATAGCAATCAGCCCCAGCATTTT,CASSVLQGDSNQPQHF,NA,NA,TRBJ1-5,TRBV28
TGTGCCAGCAGTGAAGCGGGGTATGGGGAGCAGTTCTTC,CASSEAGYGEQFF,NA,many,TRBJ2-1,TRBV6-1
TGTACCAGCAGCACCCGACAGGGGTCCTACACCGGGGAGCTGTTTTTT,CTSSTRQGSYTGELFF,TRBD1,NA,TRBJ2-2,TRBV7-2
TGCAGTGCCGCGGACAGGGCGGTCGACAATGAAAAACTGTTTTTT,CSAADRAVDNEKLFF,TRBD1,few,TRBJ1-4,TRBV20-1
TGTGCCATCAGTAAGGATCTAGCGGGAACCGAGACCCAGTACTTC,CAISKDLAGTETQYF,TRBD2,NA,TRBJ2-5,TRBV10-3
TGTGCCAGCAGCCCCTCGGGGGGTGCAGATACGCAGTATTTT,CASSPSGGADTQYF,TRBD2,many,TRBJ2-3,TRBV13
TGCAGTGCTAGGGGGCCGAAGTCTGAGCAGTTCTTC,CSARGPKSEQFF,NA,NA,TRBJ2-1,TRBV20-1
TGCAGTGCTACCCCGGGACTAGCGGGACGAGAGCAGTTCTTC,CSATPGLAGREQFF,TRBD2,NA,TRBJ2-1,TRBV20-1
TGCAGTGCCCCTCGGAGCGGGAGCTCCTACGAGCAGTACTTC,CSAPRSGSSYEQYF,TRBD2,NA,TRBJ2-7,TRBV20-1
TGTGCCAGCAGCAGGGCGGAAAGGGGCTCAGCCCAGCATTTT,CASSRAERGSAQHF,NA,NA,TRBJ1-5,TRBV27
TGTGCCAGCAGTTCATGGGGGGCTAAGTGGTCCGGGACTAGCGGGAGAGGGGATTACAATGAGCAGTTCTTC,CASSSWGAKWSGTSGRGDYNEQFF,TRBD2,NA,TRBJ2-1,TRBV12-3/TRBV12-4
TGTGCCAGCAGTTTAACTAGCGGGAGAAGCGAGCAGTACTTC,CASSLTSGRSEQYF,TRBD2,few,TRBJ2-7,TRBV27
TGTGCCAGTAGTATAGCCGGGACTAGCAGAAAAGAGACCCAGTACTTC,CASSIAGTSRKETQYF,TRBD2,NA,TRBJ2-5,TRBV19
TGTGCCAGCAGTTTTCGGACGGGAATCTGCAATGAGCAGTTCTTC,CASSFRTGICNEQFF,NA,NA,TRBJ2-1,TRBV12-3/TRBV12-4
TGTGCCAGCAGTGAGTTGACCCCCGGGACGGGGAATGAAAAACTGTTTTTT,CASSELTPGTGNEKLFF,NA,few,TRBJ1-4,TRBV6-1
TGTGCCAGCAGCCCAAGGGGCAACTCCTACGAGCAGTACTTC,CASSPRGNSYEQYF,NA,NA,TRBJ2-7,TRBV27
TGTGCCAGCAGTTTATCCTGGTCCCGGAACATTCAGTACTTC,CASSLSWSRNIQYF,NA,few,TRBJ2-4,TRBV28
TGTGCCAGCAGCGTAGTAGGGTCTGGTCAGCCCCAGCATTTT,CASSVVGSGQPQHF,NA,NA,TRBJ1-5,TRBV9
TGTGCCACCAGCAAAGCTCAGGGGACTAGCGGGATCAATGAGCAGTTCTTC,CATSKAQGTSGINEQFF,TRBD2,NA,TRBJ2-1,TRBV15
TGTGCCAGCAGCCCCCAATCCCGAGCGGGAGGGCCCTCCTACGAGCAGTACTTC,CASSPQSRAGGPSYEQYF,TRBD2,few,TRBJ2-7,TRBV4-2
TGTGCCACCAGTGACCGGGACAGCTTGGGCCCCTATAATTCACCCCTCCACTTT,CATSDRDSLGPYNSPLHF,TRBD1,NA,TRBJ1-6,TRBV24-1
TGCAGTGCAAATCCCAGAATCTATGGCTACACCTTC,CSANPRIYGYTF,NA,NA,TRBJ1-2,TRBV20-1
TGTGCCAGCAGCTTGAGGAGGGGGCGTTCTAATGAAAAACTGTTTTTT,CASSLRRGRSNEKLFF,TRBD1,NA,TRBJ1-4,TRBV7-4
TGTGCCAGCAGCGTAGGCACAGGGAGCACAGATACGCAGTATTTT,CASSVGTGSTDTQYF,NA,few,TRBJ2-3,TRBV9
TGTGCCAGCAGCTTAGATCGGGCGGGCCCAGATACGCAGTATTTT,CASSLDRAGPDTQYF,NA,few,TRBJ2-3,TRBV7-9
TGTGCCACCGGAGGGACTAGCGTATCCACAGATACGCAGTATTTT,CATGGTSVSTDTQYF,TRBD2,NA,TRBJ2-3,TRBV24-1
TGCAGTGCTAGACCGGAGAGGAGCACAGATACGCAGTATTTT,CSARPERSTDTQYF,NA,NA,TRBJ2-3,TRBV20-1
TGTGCCAGCAGCCCATCCGCCAGGAGAGATTTCGACGAGCAGTACTTC,CASSPSARRDFDEQYF,NA,NA,TRBJ2-7,TRBV4-2
TGTGCCAGCAGCTCAGCCGGGACTAGCGTACGGAGGGACACCGGGGAGCTGTTTTTT,CASSSAGTSVRRDTGELFF,TRBD2,once,TRBJ2-2,TRBV5-5
TGTGCCAGCAAGGCGGGAGCGGGAAATGAGCAGTTCTTC,CASKAGAGNEQFF,TRBD2,NA,TRBJ2-1,TRBV11-3
TGTGCCAGCAGTTTAGCCTCCGGGAAAAATTCACCCCTCCACTTT,CASSLASGKNSPLHF,NA,few,TRBJ1-6,TRBV12-3/TRBV12-4
TGTGCCAGCAGTTACCTCGGACTAGCGGATATCAATGAGCAGTTCTTC,CASSYLGLADINEQFF,TRBD2,few,TRBJ2-1,TRBV6-2/TRBV6-3
TGTGCCAGCAAGGACGGTAATCAGCCCCAGCATTTT,CASKDGNQPQHF,NA,few,TRBJ1-5,TRBV27
TGTGCCAGCAGCCAAGTTCGACAGGGGGACGGCTACACCTTC,CASSQVRQGDGYTF,TRBD1,NA,TRBJ1-2,TRBV3-1
TGTGCCAGCAGCTGGTCGATTCGGGACAGGGGAAGGTCTAGCACAGATACGCAGTATTTT,CASSWSIRDRGRSSTDTQYF,TRBD1,NA,TRBJ2-3,TRBV11-2
TGCAGTGCTAGAGACCTCGGACTAGCGGGAGGGCGCGCCGGGGAGCTGTTTTTT,CSARDLGLAGGRAGELFF,TRBD2,NA,TRBJ2-2,TRBV20-1
TGTGCCAGCAGTGAAACCGCGACAGGAGTCTACGAGCAGTACTTC,CASSETATGVYEQYF,NA,NA,TRBJ2-7,TRBV6-1
TGTGCCAGCAGCCTAGGAGGGCAGTCGGGGAACATTCAGTACTTC,CASSLGGQSGNIQYF,NA,few,TRBJ2-4,TRBV7-3
TGTGCCAGCAGCTTAACTTCAGAGACCCAGTACTTC,CASSLTSETQYF,NA,NA,TRBJ2-5,TRBV7-2
TGTGCCAGCAGCTTAGGGGGGGGGATCGGAAGTTACGAGCAGTACTTC,CASSLGGGIGSYEQYF,TRBD2,NA,TRBJ2-7,TRBV11-3
TGTGCCAGCAGCGTAGCTTCATTTTCCTACGAGCAGTACTTC,CASSVASFSYEQYF,NA,NA,TRBJ2-7,TRBV9
TGTGCCAGCTCACCAGTGCGTCTGGGACCGACAAATCCTATGGCGCAGTATTTT,CASSPVRLGPTNPMAQYF,NA,NA,TRBJ2-3,TRBV18
TGTGCTAGTGGTTCCCACAGGGGGAGGGACATTCAGTACTTC,CASGSHRGRDIQYF,NA,few,TRBJ2-4,TRBV12-5
TGTGCCAGCAGCCAGCGGACTTCGCCCTATGGCTACACCTTC,CASSQRTSPYGYTF,NA,NA,TRBJ1-2,TRBV3-1
TGTGCCAGCAGTGGGGCAGCGGGGCAGTACTTC,CASSGAAGQYF,NA,NA,TRBJ2-7,TRBV27